A single sample is the source of the 15 T cell receptor beta chains below, sequenced in a study of blood T cell repertoires in COVID-19. Some clones are missing from TCRdb's copy, which holds only in-frame ones; the method was immunoSEQ multiplex PCR. The table has tens of thousands of clones, around 90% seen once. Source material: peripheral blood. These receptors all stem from a human donor in a cohort sampled during active COVID-19.

This clone has more than one count but fewer than ten. This rearrangement joins TRBV11-2 to TRBJ2-7, with 7 nucleotides matching TRBD1. The germline V gene encodes CDR1 SGHAT and CDR2 FQNNGV. J gave up 7 bases and V 5 bases, and 17 bases lay outside the gene matches. The CDR3 extends over 16 amino acids. The CDR3 sequence: CASSPHGSGGSREQYF. In DNA, the CDR3 is TGTGCCAGCAGCCCTCACGGGTCAGGGGGAAGTCGAGAGCAGTACTTC.

V usage is TRBV7-9 and J usage is TRBJ2-1, with 9 bases that match TRBD1. Germline CDR1 and CDR2: SEHNR and FQNEAQ (reference sequence). V dropped 3 bases and J dropped 6; count of bases not matched to a gene: 12. CDR3 length: 17 residues. The CDR3 is CASSFFPRDRETNEQFF. In DNA form, the CDR3 reads TGTGCCAGCAGCTTCTTTCCACGGGACAGGGAAACCAATGAGCAGTTCTTC.

For this clone: This specimen includes other DNA sequences encoding the same CDR3. The chain recombines TRBV9 with TRBJ2-3, with 8 bases that match TRBD2. V was clipped by 1 base and J by 0 bases; unmatched bases: 1. Germline V lookup: CDR1 SGDLS, CDR2 YYNGEE. CDR3 length: 15 amino acids. The CDR3 protein is CASSVRGGSTDTQYF. The CDR3 DNA reads TGTGCCAGCAGCGTACGGGGGGGTAGCACAGATACGCAGTATTTT.

The CDR3 DNA reads TGTGCCAGCAGCCAATTGATACTCCCTGGAAACACCATATATTTT. This encodes CASSQLILPGNTIYF. The chain couples TRBV3-1 (or the pseudogene TRBV3-2) to TRBJ1-3; D ambiguous. Germline values: CDR1 LGHDT, CDR2 YNNKEL (reference sequence). The CDR3 has 15 residues. Trimming left V 2 bases short and J 2 bases short, with 10 bases between.

This clone has just a few counts. The chain recombines TRBV24-1 with TRBJ2-2; TRBD2 aligns across 8 bases. The CDR3 extends over 14 amino acids. Germline V gene sequence: CDR1 KGHDR, CDR2 SFDVKD. Trimming at V came to 6 bases and at J to 4 bases, leaving 3 bases not matched to a gene. CDR3 in DNA: TGTGCCACCAGTAGCGGGAGCGGCACCGGGGAGCTGTTTTTT. This sequence encodes CATSSGSGTGELFF.

This chain joins TRBV5-1 and TRBJ2-5; D may be TRBD1 (5 bases). Trimming took off 2 bases at V and 1 base at J, with 12 bases between the two ends. Germline loops: CDR1 SGHRS, CDR2 YFSETQ. The CDR3 has 15 residues. DNA for the CDR3: TGCGCCAGCAGCTTTGGGCAGGGTATCCAAGAGACCCAGTACTTC. It yields the protein CASSFGQGIQETQYF.

The chain combines TRBV7-2 with TRBJ1-4; 7 bases align to TRBD1. This CDR3 contains 15 residues. After removal of 4 bases from V and 5 bases from J, the junction contained 7 bases not matched to a gene. Per the germline V gene, CDR1 is SGHTA and CDR2 is FQGNSA. The DNA of the CDR3 is TGTGCCAGCAGCTCCCGACAGGGCCTGAATGAAAAACTGTTTTTT. It yields the protein CASSSRQGLNEKLFF.

CDR3 coding DNA: TGCGCCAGCAGCTTGGGGTCTGGAGCGAACACCGGGGAGCTGTTTTTT. It encodes CASSLGSGANTGELFF. This sequence joins TRBV5-1 and TRBJ2-2; D is unclear. Looked up from germline, CDR1 is SGHRS and CDR2 is YFSETQ. Trimming removed 0 bases at V and 0 bases at J, with 9 bases between. This CDR3 region has 16 residues.

The rearrangement uses TRBV6-5 and TRBJ1-1; TRBD1 might be the D (6 bases). The ends were cut back, 7 bases at V and 1 base at J, with 16 bases in the middle. Germline V gene data show CDR1 as MNHEY and CDR2 as SVGAGI. The CDR3 spans 15 residues. Here the CDR3 reads CASIPRWTENTEAFF. Here the CDR3 DNA reads TGTGCCAGCATCCCCCGGTGGACAGAGAACACTGAAGCTTTCTTT.

The V call is TRBV28, the J call TRBJ2-1; D possibly corresponds to TRBD1 (6 bases). This CDR3 has 15 amino acids. CDR1 is MDHEN, CDR2 SYDVKM, per germline. V shed 2 bases and J shed 3 bases, with 11 bases lying between them. CDR3 coding DNA: TGTGCCAGCAGTTTACCAGGGGTCGGCTACAATGAGCAGTTCTTC. Encoded protein: CASSLPGVGYNEQFF.

The chain combines TRBV7-2 with TRBJ2-7; no clear D gene. Germline CDR1 reads SGHTA; CDR2 reads FQGNSA. The V gene lost 1 base and the J gene lost 6 bases, with 13 bases spanning the gap. The CDR3 totals 14 residues. CDR3 loop: CASSLGVITSEQYF. The CDR3 DNA reads as TGTGCCAGCAGCTTAGGAGTTATTACCTCCGAGCAGTACTTC.

The genes are TRBV19 and TRBJ2-2; 8 bases align to TRBD2. CDR3 length: 16 residues. V gave up 5 bases and J gave up 0 bases; unmatched junction bases: 5. Per germline, CDR1 LNHDA and CDR2 SQIVND (reference sequence). In DNA, the CDR3 is TGTGCCAGTAGTCCTCGACTAGCGTCGAACACCGGGGAGCTGTTTTTT. It specifies CASSPRLASNTGELFF.

This clone has just one count. The chain is built from TRBV5-1 and TRBJ2-1, with 16 bases that match TRBD2. Germline V gives CDR1 SGHRS, CDR2 YFSETQ. The CDR3 totals 19 residues. J was trimmed by 3 bases and V by 4 bases; bases with no gene match: 10. The CDR3 region has the DNA TGCGCCAGCAGCCCGGCCGGGACTAGCGGGAGGGCGGACTACAATGAGCAGTTCTTC. It codes for CASSPAGTSGRADYNEQFF.

This chain joins TRBV27 and TRBJ1-1; D gene ambiguous. The V end lost 0 bases, the J end lost 0 bases, and 11 bases lay between the germline ends. Germline CDR1 reads MNHEY; CDR2 reads SMNVEV (reference sequence). CDR3 size: 16 residues. CDR3 in amino acids: CASSLSTTMVNTEAFF. The CDR3 region has the DNA TGTGCCAGCAGTTTATCCACCACTATGGTGAACACTGAAGCTTTCTTT.

The chain has TRBV5-6 and TRBJ1-5, with a weak D call TRBD1 (6 bases). The V and J ends lost 4 bases and 0 bases respectively, with 11 bases between them. Per the germline V gene, CDR1 is SGHDT and CDR2 is YYEEEE. This CDR3 has 15 amino acids. The CDR3: CASSLRTDSNQPQHF. In DNA, the CDR3 is TGTGCCAGCAGCCTCCGGACAGATAGCAATCAGCCCCAGCATTTT.